Listed here is a single T cell receptor (beta chain). Its matching antigen is unknown. 5'-RACE, quantitative and with molecular barcodes, yielded the TCR beta libraries. Via MiXCR, TCRdb re-called the 5' RACE reads, giving one row per CDR3 protein. Among over 700,000 distinct CDR3 sequences listed, 15% to 20% were seen once. This sample was included in a study of CD8 T cells in ankylosing spondylitis. Study-level findings and limits: Within peripheral blood, clones linked to disease were CD8+ and relatively rare. From matched ankylosing spondylitis synovial fluid, disease-linked clones were reportedly recovered at significantly enriched levels. Seven to nine highly homologous variants formed a TCR beta motif that appeared characteristic of ankylosing spondylitis blood. In synovial fluid and blood from reactive arthritis, some motif variants were previously reported.

This CDR3 is built from 17 residues. Germline V lookup: CDR1 MNHEY, CDR2 SVGEGT. V trimming: 2 bases; J trimming: 4 bases; junction bases outside the gene matches: 7. The sequence was collected from a male donor with ankylosing spondylitis. This chain uses TRBV6-2 or TRBV6-3 with TRBJ2-2; 10 bases align to TRBD1. The sequencing input was blood, either unsorted or a sorted T cell fraction (not recorded which). This CDR3 is CASSYGRTGGGTGELFF. The DNA for the CDR3 is TGTGCCAGCAGTTACGGGAGGACAGGGGGAGGCACCGGGGAGCTGTTTTTT.